This TCR beta chain comes out of a study of blood T cell repertoires in COVID-19. Study-level background: In each case, the material was cDNA or gDNA derived from T cells, B-cell-depleted T cells, or PBMCs.

The CDR3 has 14 amino acids. Looked up from germline, CDR1 is SGHRS and CDR2 is YFSETQ. Trimming removed 3 bases from V and 1 base from J, with 8 bases in between. Original data processing: For nucleated cells, counts were estimated from reference gene primer amplification. The method was immunoSEQ multiplex PCR; TCRdb's version includes in-frame clones alone and lacks a portion of them. V, J and clone size are those of that table, while D and trimming were read from the DNA. The top ten clones hold approximately 3.9% of a sample with some 93,000 clones, about 85% of them seen once. This TCR was recovered from a man in his 60s with acute or convalescent COVID-19. The sequencing input was peripheral blood. The chain has TRBV5-1 and TRBJ2-1, with D possibly matching TRBD1 (5 bases). The DNA for the CDR3 is TGCGCCAGCAGCTGGTCAGGGTCCTACAATGAGCAGTTCTTC. Translation: CASSWSGSYNEQFF. Using reference TRBV5-1 and TRBJ2-1 for the parts outside the CDR3, the full variable domain is KAGVTQTPRYLIKTRGQQVTLSCSPISGHRSVSWYQQTPGQGLQFLFEYFSETQRNKGNFPGRFSGRQFSNSRSEMNVSTLELGDSALYLCASSWSGSYNEQFFGPGTRLTVL.